The 6 T cell receptor beta chains given below trace back to one sample, sequenced in a study of T cells in Graves' hyperthyroidism and ophthalmopathy. Amplification targeted TCR beta CDR3 regions from RNA transcripts. A first-round RT-PCR of the TCR CDR3 used the HTBI primer set. TCRdb re-called the multiplex PCR reads with MiXCR, one entry per CDR3 protein. The repertoire holds 470,000 or so distinct CDR3 sequences, with 20% as singletons. Sequencing was done on a sample of blood. The receptor set was obtained from a man younger than 30 with Graves' hyperthyroidism.

V and J are TRBV30 and TRBJ1-5; perhaps TRBD1 as D (5 bases). Trimming removed 4 bases from V and 3 bases from J, with 13 bases in between. The germline V gene encodes CDR1 GTSNPN and CDR2 SVGIG (reference sequence). The CDR3 totals 14 residues. This CDR3 reads CAWTSDRFNQPQHF. In DNA form, the CDR3 reads TGTGCCTGGACGAGCGACAGATTCAATCAGCCCCAGCATTTT.

This chain joins TRBV11-2 and TRBJ2-3, with TRBD2 matching 8 bases. The CDR3 is 13 residues long. The ends lost 8 bases at V and 1 base at J; junction bases unmatched: 2. CDR1 and CDR2 from the germline V gene are SGHAT and FQNNGV. The CDR3 reads CASSAGGTDTQYF. As DNA, the CDR3 is TGTGCCAGCTCAGCGGGGGGCACAGATACGCAGTATTTT.

This rearrangement joins TRBV6-1 to TRBJ1-1; D is possibly TRBD1 (6 bases). V was clipped by 0 bases and J by 4 bases, with 18 bases between them. Germline assignment: CDR1 MNHNS and CDR2 SASEGT. The CDR3 runs to 17 residues. CDR3 DNA: TGTGCCAGCAGTGAAGCCTTTCCAGGGGTGGTGGGCACTGAAGCTTTCTTT. Translated, it gives CASSEAFPGVVGTEAFF.

There are many counts of this clonotype. The rearrangement joins TRBV2 to TRBJ1-2; D unclear. This CDR3 has 10 residues. With 8 bases removed from V and 10 bases from J, the gap between germline ends came to 11 bases. The germline V gene encodes CDR1 SNHLY and CDR2 FYNNEI. The CDR3 loop reads CASGQPHYTF. The CDR3 DNA sequence: TGTGCCAGCGGTCAACCTCACTACACCTTC.

Concerning this clonotype: An end of the junction differs from the germline gene, which may be a read error. This chain connects TRBV7-2 to TRBJ2-5, with D uncertain. CDR3 length equals 14 residues. Per germline, CDR1 SGHTA and CDR2 FQGNSA. The CDR3 spells CASSYTSLQATQYF. CDR3 bases: TGTGCCAGCAGTTACACCAGCCTACAAGCGACCCAGTACTTC.

This clonotype has a count of ten or more. The chain carries TRBV30 and TRBJ2-7; no clear D gene. Trimming shortened V by 7 bases and J by 1 base, and 14 bases separated the two germline ends. Germline V CDR1 and CDR2: GTSNPN, SVGIG (reference sequence). The CDR3 has 13 residues. CDR3 region: CAYEDAESYEQYF. The DNA for the CDR3 is TGTGCCTATGAGGACGCGGAATCCTACGAGCAGTACTTC.